Shown below are 3 T cell receptor beta chains from a single sample sequenced in a study of T cells in Graves' hyperthyroidism and ophthalmopathy (dated by TCRdb to between 2018 and 2021). The library was generated by multiplex PCR. Sequencer: Illumina HiSeq 2000. TCR beta CDR3 regions were amplified from RNA transcripts. The first round of RT-PCR for the TCR CDR3 was performed with the HTBI primer set and the Qiagen OneStep RT-PCR kit. TCRdb reprocessed the public reads (quality trimming at Q25 with fastp, clone calling with MiXCR) and kept in-frame beta chains. Rows with a matching CDR3 protein are joined into one entry that keeps the most common DNA and genes. The sample records fewer than 700,000 distinct CDR3 sequences, around 15% of which are singletons. The ten largest account for approximately 3.9% of the sample. Specimen: blood. The receptors were sampled from a woman under 40 with Graves' hyperthyroidism.

This clonotype was counted a few times. This chain connects TRBV9 to TRBJ2-1; D is undetermined. The CDR3 sequence is 14 residues long. Trimming stripped 2 bases from V and 2 bases from J, with 8 bases between. Germline values: CDR1 SGDLS, CDR2 YYNGEE. DNA of the CDR3: TGTGCCAGCAGCGTGGGCGGTACCTACAATGAGCAGTTCTTC. It translates to CASSVGGTYNEQFF. Complete variable domain (other parts from reference TRBV9 and TRBJ2-1): DSGVTQTPKHLITATGQRVTLRCSPRSGDLSVYWYQQSLDQGLQFLIQYYNGEERAKGNILERFSAQQFPDLHSELNLSSLELGDSALYFCASSVGGTYNEQFFGPGTRLTVL.

This clonotype was seen more than once but under ten times. The chain uses TRBV6-1 and TRBJ2-7, with a weak D call TRBD1 (6 bases). The CDR3 length is 14 residues. Trimming removed 9 bases from V and 6 bases from J, with 21 bases in between. The germline gives CDR1 MNHNS, CDR2 SASEGT. The CDR3 coding sequence is TGTGCCAGTAACTACAGGGTTCGATTGGGCGAGCAGTACTTC. Its translation is CASNYRVRLGEQYF.

This clonotype appeared a few times. The chain carries TRBV9 and TRBJ1-6; D is perhaps TRBD1 (5 bases). The CDR3 is 13 residues long. Germline CDR1 reads SGDLS; CDR2 reads YYNGEE. V lost 1 base to trimming and J lost 9 bases, with 8 bases between them. The CDR3, as DNA: TGTGCCAGCAGCGTACAGGGACCTTCACCCCTCCACTTT. It yields the protein CASSVQGPSPLHF.